This is a list of T cell receptor beta chains from one sample in a study of blood T cell repertoires in COVID-19. Some clones are missing from TCRdb's copy, which holds only in-frame ones; the method was immunoSEQ multiplex PCR. The table records under 200,000 clones, roughly 80% of them present only once. The source material was peripheral blood. These TCRs come from a man aged 65 to 85 with acute or convalescent COVID-19. The CDR3 runs from the conserved cysteine through the conserved F or W. D genes are given only for firm matches. Rows give clone size only sometimes, using once, few, many, or a class for an expanded clone.

TRBJ1-6 TRBV5-4 TRBD1 . CASSIGQGTYNSPLHF TGTGCCAGCAGCATTGGACAGGGAACCTATAATTCACCCCTCCACTTT
TRBJ2-4 TRBV24-1 TRBD1 few CATSGQGARGNIQYF TGTGCCACCAGTGGACAGGGGGCAAGGGGAAACATTCAGTACTTC
TRBJ2-1 TRBV20-1 . . CSASRAGAYNEQFF TGCAGTGCTAGTAGGGCAGGGGCCTACAATGAGCAGTTCTTC
TRBJ2-5 TRBV4-1 . once CASSFGQSQGETQYF TGCGCCAGCAGCTTCGGACAGTCCCAGGGGGAGACCCAGTACTTC
TRBJ1-2 TRBV29-1 TRBD1 few CSVDGQGTGGYTF TGCAGCGTAGACGGACAGGGTACGGGCGGCTACACCTTC
TRBJ2-2 TRBV6-4 TRBD1 . CATSTGMNTGELFF TGTGCCACATCGACAGGGATGAACACCGGGGAGCTGTTTTTT
TRBJ2-7 TRBV6-5 TRBD2 . CASSYLAGRGYEQYF TGTGCCAGCAGTTACTTAGCGGGCCGAGGCTACGAGCAGTACTTC
TRBJ2-5 TRBV11-3 TRBD2 . CASSSLGGETQYF TGTGCCAGCAGCTCCCTCGGGGGGGAGACCCAGTACTTC
TRBJ1-1 TRBV19 . few CASSIGGVGETEAFF TGTGCCAGTAGTATAGGGGGGGTCGGGGAGACTGAAGCTTTCTTT
TRBJ1-3 TRBV19 . . CASRQPQGFGNTIYF TGTGCCAGTAGGCAACCCCAGGGGTTCGGAAACACCATATATTTT
TRBJ2-1 TRBV19 . . CASSMYLASEQFF TGTGCCAGTAGTATGTATCTAGCTAGTGAGCAGTTCTTC
TRBJ2-1 TRBV19 TRBD1 . CASSTQGSTYNEQFF TGTGCCAGTAGTACACAGGGGTCAACCTACAATGAGCAGTTCTTC
TRBJ2-2 TRBV5-6 TRBD2 . CASLPSIREGYTGELFF TGTGCCAGTCTCCCTTCAATCCGGGAGGGGTACACCGGGGAGCTGTTTTTT
TRBJ1-3 TRBV19 . . CASIPGSTGNTIYF TGTGCCAGTATTCCGGGGTCGACGGGAAACACCATATATTTT
TRBJ2-5 TRBV6-5 . . CASSPLSGTQYF TGTGCCAGCAGTCCCCTGAGTGGGACCCAGTACTTC
TRBJ1-3 TRBV7-2 . . CASSLGTNGNTIYF TGTGCCAGCAGCTTAGGGACAAATGGAAACACCATATATTTT
TRBJ1-3 TRBV11-2 . . CASSSRQLSGNTIYF TGTGCCAGCAGCTCCCGACAGCTCTCTGGAAACACCATATATTTT
TRBJ2-2 TRBV5-1 TRBD1 . CASSLGGTANTGELFF TGCGCCAGCAGCTTGGGAGGGACAGCGAACACCGGGGAGCTGTTTTTT
TRBJ2-7 TRBV15 TRBD1 . CATSRDRDRGYEQYF TGTGCCACCAGCAGAGATAGGGACAGGGGTTACGAGCAGTACTTC
TRBJ1-2 TRBV28 TRBD1 few CASSSGQEGRYGYTF TGTGCCAGCAGTTCGGGACAGGAAGGCCGGTATGGCTACACCTTC